Following are 21 T cell receptor beta chains from one sample sequenced in a study of blood T cell repertoires in COVID-19. Sequencing was performed with immunoSEQ multiplex PCR; in TCRdb, only in-frame clones are kept and a portion is missing. The table lists 650,000 to 800,000 clones, 70% to 90% of them singletons. The sequencing sample was made of peripheral blood. The receptors originated from a young woman with acute or convalescent COVID-19.

The genes are TRBV6-5 and TRBJ1-5; no clear D gene. In germline, CDR1 is MNHEY, CDR2 SVGAGI. Trimming cost V 5 bases and J 0 bases, with 11 bases left between them. The CDR3 extends over 15 amino acids. The CDR3 protein is CASSPTVISNQPQHF. The CDR3 DNA is TGTGCCAGCAGTCCCACGGTTATTAGCAATCAGCCCCAGCATTTT.

The chain links TRBV6-2 or TRBV6-3 to TRBJ2-5; 13 nucleotides agree with TRBD2. The CDR3 is 16 residues long. Germline V gene lookup returns CDR1 MNHEY and CDR2 SVGEGT. V lost 0 bases, J lost 5 bases, and 3 bases stayed unmatched. The DNA for the CDR3 is TGTGCCAGCAGTTACTCGACTAGCGGGGGGATCGAGACCCAGTACTTC. It yields the protein CASSYSTSGGIETQYF.

This clone has a single count. The rearrangement links TRBV5-8 to TRBJ2-7; D is ambiguous. Deletions cut 3 bases from V and 1 base from J, with 2 bases between. Germline loops: CDR1 SGHTS, CDR2 YDEGEE. There are 11 residues in the CDR3. Here the CDR3 reads CASSSSYEQYF. The CDR3 coding sequence is TGTGCCAGCAGCTCGTCCTACGAGCAGTACTTC.

This clone was detected once. The rearrangement joins TRBV7-6 to TRBJ2-7, with 10 bases matching TRBD2. CDR1 SGHVS and CDR2 FNYEAQ come from the germline V gene. The CDR3 is 17 residues long. Trimming at V came to 5 bases and at J to 4 bases, leaving 14 bases not matched to a gene. CDR3 DNA: TGTGCCAGCAGCCCACTGGCGCTAGCGGGGGCTTATTACGAGCAGTACTTC. It translates to CASSPLALAGAYYEQYF.

This clone has a handful of counts. The chain carries TRBV4-3 and TRBJ1-2; a weak D match, TRBD1 (5 bases). Germline lookup yields CDR1 LGHNA and CDR2 YSLEER. The CDR3 length is 16 residues. The germline V and J ends were trimmed by 1 base and 5 bases, with 17 bases remaining between them. The CDR3 coding sequence is TGCGCCAGCAGCCAAGCAGGGCAGGGTTGGAGATATGGCTACACCTTC. Translation: CASSQAGQGWRYGYTF.

The chain is built from TRBV4-3 and TRBJ2-1, with a possible D match to TRBD2 (6 bases). CDR3 length: 17 amino acids. In germline, CDR1 is LGHNA, CDR2 YSLEER. V was clipped by 4 bases and J by 0 bases, with 16 bases between them. The CDR3 here is CASSRAGTASSYNEQFF. CDR3 sequence (DNA): TGCGCCAGCAGCCGCGCTGGGACTGCGAGCTCCTACAATGAGCAGTTCTTC.

This clone was recorded only once. The J gene is TRBJ1-2, the V gene TRBV18; D gene unclear. Looked up from germline, CDR1 is KGHSH and CDR2 is LQKENI. The V end lost 5 bases, the J end lost 5 bases, and 12 bases lay between the germline ends. The CDR3 is made up of 13 amino acids. CDR3 sequence reads: CASSFGTPYGYTF. The CDR3 coding sequence is TGTGCCAGCTCATTTGGCACCCCGTATGGCTACACCTTC.

The genes are TRBV5-1 and TRBJ2-7; TRBD1 agrees at 11 bases. Trimming at V came to 1 base and at J to 2 bases, leaving 2 bases not matched to a gene. Germline loops: CDR1 SGHRS, CDR2 YFSETQ. This CDR3 spans 15 amino acids. CDR3 nucleotides: TGCGCCAGCAGCTTGATGGGACAGGGGGCCTACGAGCAGTACTTC. It yields the protein CASSLMGQGAYEQYF. Filled out from reference TRBV5-1 and TRBJ2-7, the complete variable domain reads KAGVTQTPRYLIKTRGQQVTLSCSPISGHRSVSWYQQTPGQGLQFLFEYFSETQRNKGNFPGRFSGRQFSNSRSEMNVSTLELGDSALYLCASSLMGQGAYEQYFGPGTRLTVT.

This rearrangement joins TRBV27 to TRBJ2-5, with 11 bases fitting TRBD1. Germline CDR1 and CDR2: MNHEY and SMNVEV (reference sequence). This CDR3 has 15 amino acids. V lost 5 bases and J lost 5; bases outside the gene matches: 7. For the CDR3, the DNA is TGTGCCAGCAGTACCTGGACAGGGGGCGAGGAGACCCAGTACTTC. Its protein product is CASSTWTGGEETQYF.

V is TRBV19 and J is TRBJ2-7; the D gene is possibly TRBD1 (5 bases). The CDR3 runs 16 residues. Per germline, CDR1 LNHDA and CDR2 SQIVND (reference sequence). The V gene lost 4 bases and the J gene lost 2 bases, with 18 bases spanning the gap. The CDR3 nucleotides are TGTGCCAGTAGTAGGGGCGCAGCACCTCTTACCTACGAGCAGTACTTC. Encoded protein: CASSRGAAPLTYEQYF.

The chain has TRBV6-5 and TRBJ1-1; a weak D match, TRBD1 (5 bases). Germline V gives CDR1 MNHEY, CDR2 SVGAGI. The CDR3 contains 14 residues. V gave up 5 bases and J gave up 5 bases, with 15 bases separating them. The CDR3 DNA reads TGTGCCAGCAGTCCCCTCGAGGGGAGGACTGAAGCTTTCTTT. As protein: CASSPLEGRTEAFF.

This clone was detected once. The chain recombines TRBV6-5 with TRBJ1-2; unclear D gene. Germline V gene lookup returns CDR1 MNHEY and CDR2 SVGAGI. The CDR3 covers 13 residues. Trimming removed 0 bases at V and 6 bases at J, with 8 bases between. CDR3 in DNA: TGTGCCAGCAGTTACTCCCCAGGTGATGGCTACACCTTC. Protein sequence: CASSYSPGDGYTF.

The V gene is TRBV4-3, the J gene TRBJ1-2; no definite D call. CDR1 is LGHNA and CDR2 is YSLEER in the germline V gene. V dropped 1 base and J dropped 3 bases, with 15 bases sitting between them. The CDR3 length is 16 residues. The CDR3 region has the DNA TGCGCCAGCAGCCAAGGATACGCAGACTTGTACTATGGCTACACCTTC. It yields the protein CASSQGYADLYYGYTF.

This clone turned up a few times. CDR3 amino acids: CASSGSEAFF. The CDR3 nucleotides are TGTGCCAGCTCTGGGAGTGAAGCTTTCTTT. The V gene is TRBV12-3 or TRBV12-4, the J gene TRBJ1-1; D gene uncertain. V shed 8 bases and J shed 7 bases, with 8 bases lying between them. The CDR3 is 10 residues long.

This chain connects TRBV18 to TRBJ2-7; 7 positions match TRBD1. Germline lookup yields CDR1 KGHSH and CDR2 LQKENI. The J segment lost 1 base and the V segment lost 3 bases, leaving 6 bases of the junction unmatched. The CDR3 length is 15 residues. The CDR3 protein is CASSPSTGESYEQYF. As DNA, the CDR3 is TGTGCCAGCTCACCGTCCACAGGGGAGTCCTACGAGCAGTACTTC.

The chain links TRBV5-4 to TRBJ2-7; 8 bases agree with TRBD1. V trimming: 4 bases; J trimming: 6 bases; junction bases outside the gene matches: 6. Germline V CDR1 and CDR2: SGHNT, YYREEE (reference sequence). The CDR3 has 13 residues. CDR3 protein: CASSRTGLGEQYF. CDR3 in DNA: TGTGCCAGCAGCCGGACAGGGTTGGGCGAGCAGTACTTC.

The CDR3 here is CAEKRGTGKGSGTEAFF. The CDR3 DNA reads as TGTGCCGAAAAACGAGGGACTGGGAAGGGGTCAGGGACTGAAGCTTTCTTT. This sequence joins TRBV21-1 and TRBJ1-1. TRBV21-1 counts as a pseudogene. This CDR3 comprises 17 residues.

This clone was recorded once. The rearrangement links TRBV27 to TRBJ2-4; D is unclear. Germline CDR1 and CDR2: MNHEY and SMNVEV (reference sequence). V was clipped by 6 bases and J by 0 bases, with 12 bases between them. CDR3 length: 15 amino acids. CDR3 nucleotide sequence: TGTGCCAGCAGACCCGAAAAACTAGCCAAAAACATTCAGTACTTC. It translates to CASRPEKLAKNIQYF.

This rearrangement joins TRBV18 to TRBJ1-6; 7 bases match TRBD1. Unmatched junction bases numbered 13, after V lost 6 bases and J lost 5 bases. The germline V gene encodes CDR1 KGHSH and CDR2 LQKENI. This CDR3 has 17 amino acids. This CDR3 reads CASSRLPGTANNSPLHF. As DNA, the CDR3 is TGTGCCAGCTCTCGTCTGCCCGGGACAGCGAATAATTCACCCCTCCACTTT. Variable domain in full (rest from reference TRBV18 and TRBJ1-6): NAGVMQNPRHLVRRRGQEARLRCSPMKGHSHVYWYRQLPEEGLKFMVYLQKENIIDESGMPKERFSAEFPKEGPSILRIQQVVRGDSAAYFCASSRLPGTANNSPLHFGNGTRLTVT.

The gene calls are TRBV12-3 or TRBV12-4 and TRBJ1-1; D uncertain. The V gene lost 4 bases and the J gene lost 9 bases, with 12 bases spanning the gap. The CDR3 has 12 amino acids. The CDR3 spells CASSSVGVKAFF. The CDR3 nucleotides read TGTGCCAGCAGTTCCGTGGGCGTTAAAGCTTTCTTT.

The V gene is TRBV30, the J gene TRBJ1-2; D unclear. The germline V gene has CDR1 GTSNPN and CDR2 SVGIG (reference sequence). V shed 1 base and J shed 2 bases, with 8 bases lying between them. The CDR3 length is 13 residues. The CDR3, as DNA: TGTGCCTGGAGTGGGGCCCCCAACTATGGCTACACCTTC. It encodes CAWSGAPNYGYTF. Filled out from reference TRBV30 and TRBJ1-2, the complete variable domain reads SQTIHQWPATLVQPVGSPLSLECTVEGTSNPNLYWYRQAAGRGLQLLFYSVGIGQISSEVPQNLSASRPQDRQFILSSKKLLLSDSGFYLCAWSGAPNYGYTFGSGTRLTVV.